The rows below give T cell receptor beta chains drawn from one sample of a study of post-analysis software for immune sequencing data. Each CDR3 protein is one row after TCRdb ran MiXCR on the PCR reads. Of over 700,000 distinct CDR3 sequences listed, about 27% are singletons. The material sequenced was blood. These receptors were obtained from a girl aged 5 to 17 with multiple sclerosis. The CDR3 runs from the conserved cysteine through the conserved F or W. A D gene is named only where the DNA matches it firmly. The listing skips clone size in some rows; elsewhere it reads once, few, many or a size class.

v_call	d_call	clone_size	j_call	cdr3_aa	cdr3_nt
TRBV4-3	TRBD2	many	TRBJ2-5	CASSQVASSGRIPETQYF	TGCGCCAGCAGCCAAGTGGCTTCTAGCGGGAGGATCCCAGAGACCCAGTACTTC
TRBV28	TRBD1	NA	TRBJ2-7	CASSPQGQEAQYF	TGTGCCAGCAGTCCACAGGGACAGGAGGCCCAGTACTTC
TRBV20-1	NA	NA	TRBJ2-5	CSARLPAGQETQYF	TGCAGTGCTAGATTGCCAGCTGGACAAGAGACCCAGTACTTC
TRBV15	NA	few	TRBJ1-5	CATSRVGVQPQHF	TGTGCCACCAGCAGAGTCGGGGTTCAGCCCCAGCATTTT
TRBV15	NA	NA	TRBJ2-5	CATSRERQGGGTQYF	TGTGCCACCAGCAGAGAGAGACAGGGCGGGGGGACCCAGTACTTC
TRBV6-4	TRBD1	NA	TRBJ1-1	CASSGLQGGNTEAFF	TGTGCCAGCAGCGGACTTCAGGGGGGGAACACTGAAGCTTTCTTT
TRBV20-1	NA	NA	TRBJ2-1	CSARDRGGYIESSYNEQFF	TGCAGTGCTAGAGATCGAGGCGGGTATATCGAATCCTCCTACAATGAGCAGTTCTTC
TRBV5-1	TRBD1	few	TRBJ2-7	CASSPGDSNYEQYF	TGCGCCAGCAGCCCAGGGGACAGTAACTACGAGCAGTACTTC
TRBV29-1	NA	many	TRBJ2-4	CSGRWGNIQYF	TGCAGCGGGCGGTGGGGAAACATTCAGTACTTC
TRBV5-1	NA	few	TRBJ2-7	CASSGPPSREQYF	TGCGCCAGCAGCGGCCCCCCTTCGCGCGAGCAGTACTTC